This T cell receptor beta chain originates from a study of cytomegalovirus exposure and HLA in healthy donors. The PCR ran on 60 Vbeta and 13 Jbeta primers. Original processing methods: As a later analysis found, there were roughly 80 million unique TCR beta chains, of which roughly 11 million were shared. Using immunoSEQ multiplex PCR, the repertoire was profiled, and TCRdb retains in-frame clones only, with some absent. Clone size and V and J calls were adopted from that table, with D and trimming inferred from the DNA. The profile covers fewer than 120,000 clones, with roughly three quarters appearing a single time and roughly 6% taken by the ten largest. The V gene lost 4 bases and the J gene lost 1 base, with 14 bases spanning the gap. CDR1 and CDR2 (germline): SGHDT, YYEEEE. This CDR3 is built from 15 residues. General study findings and limits: Information on immune exposure was restricted to one variable (CMV serostatus). Among donors in an Asian-associated ancestry cluster, a later analysis reportedly found fewer N-insertions than the approximately 700-donor mean.

Concerning this clone: Its antigen is still unknown.

V usage is TRBV5-6 and J usage is TRBJ2-5; D remains unclear. This TCR was recovered from a man aged 25-45 years in good health and CMV-seropositive. Sequencing was performed on PBMCs. In nucleotides, the CDR3 is TGTGCCAGCAGCGAATTCCGCGCTTCCCAAGAGACCCAGTACTTC. Translation gives CASSEFRASQETQYF.